The 8 T cell receptor beta chains in this list originate from one sample, sequenced in a study of T cells in Graves' hyperthyroidism and ophthalmopathy (dated by TCRdb to the late 2010s). The library came from multiplex PCR. Instrument used: Illumina HiSeq 2000. TCR beta CDR3 regions were amplified from RNA transcripts. For the first round of RT-PCR on the TCR CDR3, the HTBI primer set was used together with the Qiagen OneStep RT-PCR kit. TCRdb cleaned the public reads at Q25 with fastp, built clones with MiXCR and kept in-frame beta chains. Every entry covers one CDR3 protein and lists the most common genes and DNA from its rows. The sample has more than 550,000 distinct CDR3 sequences on record, 15% to 20% of them singletons. The ten most abundant clones make up roughly 17% of the sample. Sequencing was done on a sample of blood. The receptors shown here come from a woman in her 50s with Graves' hyperthyroidism that later progressed to Graves' ophthalmopathy.

This clonotype was counted between two and nine times. The V call is TRBV6-1, the J call TRBJ1-1; D not certain. V was clipped by 7 bases and J by 4 bases, with 16 bases between them. Germline lookup yields CDR1 MNHNS and CDR2 SASEGT. The CDR3 loop spans 14 amino acids. The CDR3 region is CASTPGGGGTEAFF. The CDR3 nucleotides are TGTGCCAGCACCCCAGGCGGAGGTGGCACTGAAGCTTTCTTT.

This clonotype has at least ten counts. The chain is built from TRBV12-3 or TRBV12-4 and TRBJ1-5; 7 bases agree with TRBD1. The trim removed 8 bases at V and 4 bases at J, leaving 8 bases unmatched. The CDR3 is 14 residues long. The CDR3 sequence: CASRTGTDNQPQHF. The CDR3 DNA sequence: TGTGCCAGCCGGACCGGGACAGATAATCAGCCCCAGCATTTT.

The genes are TRBV15 and TRBJ2-7; the D call may be TRBD1 or TRBD2 (5 bases each). Germline V gene sequence: CDR1 LNHNV, CDR2 YYDKDF (reference sequence). With 4 bases removed from V and 3 bases from J, the gap between germline ends came to 16 bases. This CDR3 spans 15 amino acids. CDR3 bases: TGTGCCACCAGCACCCGGGACGGAGGAGACTACGAGCAGTACTTC. This gives the protein CATSTRDGGDYEQYF.

This clonotype has at least ten counts. This chain joins TRBV12-3 or TRBV12-4 and TRBJ2-2; 8 bases align to TRBD1. Losses at the gene ends were 5 bases for V and 4 bases for J; bases not matched to a gene: 6. The length of the CDR3 is 15 residues. The CDR3 nucleotides read TGTGCCAGCAGTCGTGGAACAGGGGGCACCGGGGAGCTGTTTTTT. Its translation is CASSRGTGGTGELFF.

CDR3 sequence reads: CASRAPGRDYGYTF. The DNA for the CDR3 is TGTGCCAGCAGGGCCCCAGGCAGAGACTATGGCTACACCTTC. The chain carries TRBV7-8 and TRBJ1-2; D is unresolved. The CDR3 contains 14 residues. Germline CDR1 and CDR2: SGHVS and FQNEAQ. Trimming stripped 6 bases from V and 3 bases from J, with 14 bases between.

A remark on this clonotype: A read error may be the cause here, since a much bigger clone is one base away. This chain connects TRBV11-2 to TRBJ2-1; TRBD2 agrees at 9 bases. CDR3 length equals 16 residues. Germline CDR1 reads SGHAT; CDR2 reads FQNNGV. For the CDR3, the DNA is TGTGCCAGCAGCCAGACTAGCGGATTCTCCTACAATAAGCAGTTCTTC. As protein: CASSQTSGFSYNKQFF. The entire variable domain, with the rest obtained from reference TRBV11-2 and TRBJ2-1, is as follows: EAGVAQSPRYKIIEKRQSVAFWCNPISGHATLYWYQQILGQGPKLLIQFQNNGVVDDSQLPKDRFSAERLKGVDSTLKIQPAKLEDSAVYLCASSQTSGFSYNKQFFGPGTRLTVL.

A few counts support this clonotype. The genes are TRBV5-1 and TRBJ2-6; 8 nucleotides align to TRBD1. The germline CDR1 and CDR2 sequences are SGHRS and YFSETQ. The J segment lost 0 bases and the V segment lost 0 bases, leaving 8 bases of the junction unmatched. The length of the CDR3 is 19 residues. The CDR3 protein is CASSLGFTTGASGANVLTF. CDR3 DNA sequence: TGCGCCAGCAGCTTGGGGTTTACGACAGGGGCCTCTGGGGCCAACGTCCTGACTTTC.

V usage is TRBV4-1 and J usage is TRBJ2-3, with 8 positions matching TRBD2. The CDR3 sequence is 16 residues long. V was clipped by 0 bases and J by 1 base; unmatched bases: 3. CDR1 and CDR2 (germline): MGHRA, YSYEKL. In nucleotides, the CDR3 is TGCGCCAGCAGCCAAGATGAACTAGCGGGCACAGATACGCAGTATTTT. Translation gives CASSQDELAGTDTQYF.